This passage covers 26 T cell receptor beta chains from one sample sequenced in a study of shared T cell receptors in the human thymus. Method: immunoSEQ multiplex PCR; TCRdb's copy keeps in-frame clones and lacks some. The sample has about 730,000 clones, 80% to 90% seen once. Another study also made use of these data, one on human thymus T cells.

Sequencing used thymocytes. Receptor source: a girl under three years old with a congenital heart defect.

This chain links TRBV28 with TRBJ2-5; 10 bases fit TRBD2. CDR3 length: 16 amino acids. Germline CDR1 reads MDHEN; CDR2 reads SYDVKM. J was trimmed by 2 bases and V by 5 bases; bases with no gene match: 8. This CDR3 is CASSTKRGGWQETQYF. The DNA for the CDR3 is TGTGCCAGCAGTACGAAGCGGGGGGGCTGGCAAGAGACCCAGTACTTC. Variable domain in full (rest from reference TRBV28 and TRBJ2-5): DVKVTQSSRYLVKRTGEKVFLECVQDMDHENMFWYRQDPGLGLRLIYFSYDVKMKEKGDIPEGYSVSREKKERFSLILESASTNQTSMYLCASSTKRGGWQETQYFGPGTRLLVL.

The chain has TRBV25-1 and TRBJ1-2; maybe TRBD1 (6 bases). Trimming pared 3 bases from V and 2 bases from J, leaving 10 bases between. This CDR3 has 14 residues. The germline gives CDR1 MGHDK, CDR2 SYGVNS. CDR3: CASSDPGQNYGYTF. For the CDR3, the DNA is TGTGCCAGCAGTGATCCGGGACAAAACTATGGCTACACCTTC.

The table lists this clone with a count of one. The chain combines TRBV28 with TRBJ2-7; the match to TRBD2 covers 8 bases. This CDR3 has 14 residues. Germline CDR1 is MDHEN and CDR2 is SYDVKM. V lost 6 bases and J lost 3; bases outside the gene matches: 7. Here the CDR3 reads CASSLSGGVYEQYF. The CDR3 region has the DNA TGTGCCAGCAGCCTCAGCGGGGGAGTCTACGAGCAGTACTTC. The whole variable domain, filled in from reference TRBV28 and TRBJ2-7, reads DVKVTQSSRYLVKRTGEKVFLECVQDMDHENMFWYRQDPGLGLRLIYFSYDVKMKEKGDIPEGYSVSREKKERFSLILESASTNQTSMYLCASSLSGGVYEQYFGPGTRLTVT.

This sequence joins TRBV4-3 and TRBJ1-5; D not certain. Looked up from germline, CDR1 is LGHNA and CDR2 is YSLEER. The CDR3 is made up of 14 amino acids. V was trimmed by 2 bases and J by 6 bases, leaving 11 bases between them. DNA for the CDR3: TGCGCCAGCAGCCAACATGAGGGCATTCAGCCCCAGCATTTT. It translates to CASSQHEGIQPQHF.

The chain joins TRBV2 to TRBJ2-3; 11 bases agree with TRBD2. This CDR3 has 17 amino acids. The V gene's germline CDR1 is SNHLY and CDR2 FYNNEI. The ends lost 4 bases at V and 1 base at J; junction bases unmatched: 7. In DNA form, the CDR3 reads TGTGCCAGCAGTGGGCTTAGCGGGGGGGCCCGCACAGATACGCAGTATTTT. This translates into CASSGLSGGARTDTQYF.

V gene TRBV12-5 combines with J gene TRBJ2-3; TRBD2 agrees at 13 bases. The CDR3 has 18 amino acids. CDR1 and CDR2 (germline): LGHNT, FRNRAP. The V gene end was trimmed by 2 bases and the J gene end by 2 bases; junction bases not matched to a gene: 7. This CDR3 reads CASGLILGTSGDTDTQYF. The CDR3 DNA reads TGTGCTAGTGGTTTGATTCTCGGGACTAGCGGGGACACAGATACGCAGTATTTT.

The V and J genes are TRBV5-1 and TRBJ2-3; TRBD2 is a possible D gene (5 bases). This CDR3 is 18 amino acids long. The V gene's germline CDR1 is SGHRS and CDR2 YFSETQ. Trimming pared 2 bases from V and 2 bases from J, leaving 21 bases between. CDR3 protein: CASSFGLVEGPTTDTQYF. The CDR3 nucleotides are TGCGCCAGCAGCTTCGGGTTGGTCGAGGGTCCCACCACAGATACGCAGTATTTT.

The rearrangement links TRBV4-1 to TRBJ1-5; no reliable D call. This CDR3 contains 15 residues. Germline V CDR1 and CDR2: MGHRA, YSYEKL. V was shortened by 4 bases and J by 0 bases, with 10 bases between the two germline ends. Here the CDR3 reads CASSRTEYSNQPQHF. CDR3 in DNA: TGCGCCAGCAGCCGCACAGAATATAGCAATCAGCCCCAGCATTTT.

The chain links TRBV6-4 to TRBJ1-1; perhaps TRBD1 as D (6 bases). Trimming left V 2 bases short and J 11 bases short, with 12 bases between. The CDR3 spans 12 residues. Germline assignment: CDR1 MRHNA and CDR2 SNTAGT. In DNA form, the CDR3 reads TGTGCCAGCAGTGACCCTCGGGGGGCGGCTTTCTTT. The encoded protein is CASSDPRGAAFF.

This clone was picked up a small number of times. The chain's CDR3 is CASSQDRDGYNQPQHF. DNA of the CDR3: TGTGCCAGCAGCCAGGACCGGGATGGGTACAATCAGCCCCAGCATTTT. The V gene is TRBV7-9, the J gene TRBJ1-5, with D uncertain. The V end lost 5 bases, the J end lost 3 bases, and 17 bases lay between the germline ends. Germline V CDR1 and CDR2: SEHNR, FQNEAQ (reference sequence). This CDR3 spans 16 amino acids. The entire variable domain, with the rest obtained from reference TRBV7-9 and TRBJ1-5, is as follows: DTGVSQNPRHKITKRGQNVTFRCDPISEHNRLYWYRQTLGQGPEFLTYFQNEAQLEKSRLLSDRFSAERPKGSFSTLEIQRTEQGDSAMYLCASSQDRDGYNQPQHFGDGTRLSIL.

CDR3 sequence reads: CASSRGQGYNQPQHF. For the CDR3, the DNA is TGTGCCAGCAGTCGAGGACAGGGCTACAATCAGCCCCAGCATTTT. The gene calls are TRBV28 and TRBJ1-5; 8 nucleotides line up with TRBD1. Germline V gives CDR1 MDHEN, CDR2 SYDVKM. The CDR3 consists of 15 residues. The ends lost 5 bases at V and 3 bases at J; junction bases unmatched: 6.

The J gene is TRBJ2-3, the V gene TRBV6-1; the D gene is possibly TRBD2 (6 bases). This CDR3 contains 15 residues. CDR1 and CDR2 from the germline V gene are MNHNS and SASEGT. V was cut by 7 bases and J by 0 bases, with 14 bases left in between. Here the CDR3 reads CASNQTGTSTDTQYF. DNA for the CDR3: TGTGCCAGCAACCAGACCGGGACTAGCACAGATACGCAGTATTTT.

In this sample, this clone turned up once. The chain couples TRBV5-5 to TRBJ2-2; 9 bases align to TRBD1. Trimming took 4 bases from V and 3 from J; bases not matched to a gene: 4. Germline CDR1 and CDR2: SGHKS and YYEKEE (reference sequence). This CDR3 is 15 amino acids long. CDR3 DNA: TGTGCCAGCAGCAAAGGGGACAGGGACACCGGGGAGCTGTTTTTT. Translating gives CASSKGDRDTGELFF.

Only a few counts were recorded for this clone. This chain joins TRBV10-2 and TRBJ1-6; 8 bases are shared with TRBD1. Unmatched junction bases numbered 14, after V lost 0 bases and J lost 10 bases. Germline CDR1 and CDR2: WSHSY and SAAADI. This CDR3 comprises 18 residues. Here the CDR3 DNA reads TGCGCCAGCAGTGAGTCGGGCCCCGGACAGGGAGATAGATCACCCCTCCACTTT. Its translation: CASSESGPGQGDRSPLHF.

The chain is built from TRBV9 and TRBJ1-2; D gene uncertain. The CDR3 runs to 12 residues. Trimming left V 9 bases short and J 8 bases short, with 17 bases between. Germline lookup yields CDR1 SGDLS and CDR2 YYNGEE. CDR3 bases: TGTGCCACCTGGAGGGAGGTTGACGGCTACACCTTC. Translating gives CATWREVDGYTF. Looking up the rest from reference TRBV9 and TRBJ1-2 gives the full variable domain: DSGVTQTPKHLITATGQRVTLRCSPRSGDLSVYWYQQSLDQGLQFLIQYYNGEERAKGNILERFSAQQFPDLHSELNLSSLELGDSALYFCATWREVDGYTFGSGTRLTVV.

The chain couples TRBV29-1 to TRBJ1-1; no clear D. There are 13 residues in the CDR3. V was trimmed by 4 bases and J by 1 base, leaving 10 bases between them. Per the germline V gene, CDR1 is SQVTM and CDR2 is ANQGSEA. CDR3 sequence: CSVVRGSNTEAFF. The DNA for the CDR3 is TGCAGCGTTGTGAGAGGTTCGAACACTGAAGCTTTCTTT.

The chain combines TRBV9 with TRBJ2-2, with D perhaps matching TRBD1 (6 bases). The CDR3 extends over 16 amino acids. The V end lost 3 bases, the J end lost 6 bases, and 18 bases lay between the germline ends. Germline V gene lookup returns CDR1 SGDLS and CDR2 YYNGEE. The CDR3 reads CASSDRQEERSGELFF. CDR3 nucleotide sequence: TGTGCCAGCAGCGATAGACAGGAGGAACGGTCCGGGGAGCTGTTTTTT.

This chain joins TRBV5-1 and TRBJ1-5; D possibly corresponds to TRBD1 (5 bases). CDR1 and CDR2 (germline): SGHRS, YFSETQ. The CDR3 has 14 amino acids. V gave up 0 bases and J gave up 5 bases, with 9 bases separating them. CDR3 nucleotide sequence: TGCGCCAGCAGCTTGGGACGGGGGGATCAGCCCCAGCATTTT. Its translation: CASSLGRGDQPQHF.

The chain uses TRBV27 and TRBJ2-7; tentatively, D is TRBD1 (6 bases). Germline V lookup: CDR1 MNHEY, CDR2 SMNVEV (reference sequence). CDR3 length: 12 residues. Trimming took off 4 bases at V and 5 bases at J, with 9 bases between the two ends. CDR3 bases: TGTGCCAGCAGTTACAGGGTGGACGAGCAGTACTTC. This translates into CASSYRVDEQYF.

The V call is TRBV6-1, the J call TRBJ1-3, with D hard to call. The CDR3 consists of 14 residues. With 6 bases removed from V and 3 bases from J, the gap between germline ends came to 12 bases. Germline-derived CDR1 and CDR2 are MNHNS and SASEGT. CDR3 in amino acids: CASSLPSVGNTIYF. The CDR3 bases are TGTGCCAGCAGCCTCCCGTCAGTTGGAAACACCATATATTTT.

In the case of this clone: The junction shows a germline mismatch at one end, possibly a read error. The CDR3 DNA sequence: TGTGCCAGCACTGAACGCCCCGCGGGGGGCAAAACCTACGAGCAGTACTTC. This encodes CASTERPAGGKTYEQYF. This chain connects TRBV6-1 to TRBJ2-5, with 8 nucleotides matching TRBD2. The J call may be in error: the DNA end matches TRBJ2-7 better. CDR1 is MNHNS, CDR2 SASEGT, per germline. CDR3 length: 17 residues.

This clone was detected only once. The chain links TRBV25-1 to TRBJ1-6, with a weak D call TRBD1 (5 bases). This CDR3 spans 16 amino acids. Germline lookup yields CDR1 MGHDK and CDR2 SYGVNS. V was pared by 2 bases and J by 5 bases, with 13 bases between. The CDR3 sequence: CASSEAWGMDNSPLHF. CDR3 nucleotides: TGTGCCAGCAGTGAAGCCTGGGGCATGGATAATTCACCCCTCCACTTT.

Worth noting for this clone: The limits of the CDR3 on the DNA are not certain, so only TCRdb's listed CDR3 is given. The genes are TRBV2 and TRBJ1-2; the table calls TRBD1, which could not be checked here. The CDR3 spans 15 residues, counting both ends. Germline CDR1 SNHLY, CDR2 FYNNEI. The chain's CDR3 is CASSSSGQAFYGYTF.

This clone was seen more than once but under ten times. The V and J genes are TRBV7-2 and TRBJ1-2, with 10 bases fitting TRBD1. The CDR3 sequence is 16 residues long. CDR1 and CDR2 from the germline V gene are SGHTA and FQGNSA. V dropped 1 base and J dropped 4; count of bases not matched to a gene: 6. The chain's CDR3 is CASSLVGGQGVYGYTF. In DNA form, the CDR3 reads TGTGCCAGCAGCTTAGTGGGAGGACAGGGGGTCTATGGCTACACCTTC.

The rearrangement links TRBV5-8 to TRBJ2-1, with 7 bases that match TRBD1. Per germline, CDR1 SGHTS and CDR2 YDEGEE. The junction had 19 bases not matched to a gene; V was cut back by 3 bases and J by 4 bases. This CDR3 has 19 residues. The CDR3 DNA follows: TGTGCCAGCAGCTCCGAGGTCCGAAAGGGGGACAGAGTGTACAATGAGCAGTTCTTC. Translation gives CASSSEVRKGDRVYNEQFF.

The V call is TRBV19, the J call TRBJ1-1; D is ambiguous. This CDR3 region has 15 residues. Germline CDR1 and CDR2: LNHDA and SQIVND (reference sequence). Trimming shortened V by 5 bases and J by 3 bases, and 16 bases separated the two germline ends. CDR3 region: CASSGHDNQDTEAFF. The CDR3 region has the DNA TGTGCCAGTAGTGGGCACGACAATCAGGACACTGAAGCTTTCTTT.